This T cell receptor beta chain was recorded in a study of T-cell memory formation after mild COVID-19. Looking at the study overall: Largely, TCR clusters stayed within a single donor. Study-level points and caveats: Pre-infection memory contained some responding clones, which suggested that cross-reactive memory had joined.

The CDR3 is made up of 13 amino acids. Trimming cost V 7 bases and J 0 bases, with 12 bases left between them. Germline loops: CDR1 SQVTM, CDR2 ANQGSEA. TCRdb reprocessed the 5' RACE reads with MiXCR, giving one entry per CDR3 protein. Here the sample spans around 180,000 distinct CDR3 sequences, roughly 20% being singletons. Turning to this clonotype: Its antigen remains unidentified.

The V gene is TRBV29-1, the J gene TRBJ1-2; maybe TRBD1 (6 bases). The receptor was isolated from a man aged 18-30 years who had mild COVID-19 (a few samples of this study predate the infection). Cell type and time point are not known. Source material: PBMCs or a T cell subset sorted from them (not recorded which). The CDR3 is CSAVTGANYGYTF. As DNA, the CDR3 is TGCAGCGCCGTGACAGGCGCTAACTATGGCTACACCTTC.